These 2 T cell receptor beta chains originate from one sample sequenced in a study of cytomegalovirus exposure and HLA in healthy donors. This PCR relied on a set of 60 Vbeta primers and 13 Jbeta primers. Sequencing used immunoSEQ multiplex PCR; TCRdb keeps in-frame clones, though not all of them. This listing includes about 48,000 clones. The sample comprised PBMCs. The receptor set was obtained from a male donor in good health and CMV-seropositive.

The chain recombines TRBV29-1 with TRBJ1-4; D is undetermined. With 6 bases removed from V and 4 bases from J, the gap between germline ends came to 6 bases. Per germline, CDR1 SQVTM and CDR2 ANQGSEA. The CDR3 runs 11 residues. The CDR3 sequence is CSVQDNEKLFF. CDR3 nucleotides: TGCAGCGTCCAGGATAATGAAAAACTGTTTTTT.

V gene TRBV10-3 combines with J gene TRBJ2-1, with 13 bases that match TRBD2. Germline loops: CDR1 ENHRY, CDR2 SYGVKD. With V trimmed by 4 bases and J by 0 bases, 12 bases remained unmatched. The CDR3 is made up of 20 amino acids. Here the CDR3 DNA reads TGTGCCATCAGTGGTGGCCCGGGACTAGCGGGGCCGAGCTCCTACAATGAGCAGTTCTTC. Translated, it gives CAISGGPGLAGPSSYNEQFF.